This T cell receptor (beta chain) comes out of a study of T cells after yellow fever vaccination. In the study overall: Researchers used SMART-Seq v4 Ultra Low Input to prepare fractions that had low cell numbers.

Findings and limits, study-wide: Post-booster repertoires contained most primary-vaccination clones again (roughly 97% CD4, around 88% CD8). FACS-sorted repertoires could contain abundant clonotypes contaminating from the bulk population.

Comments on this clonotype: Its antigen is undetermined.

MiXCR, run by TCRdb on the 5' RACE reads, gives a single entry per CDR3 protein. The sample lists hundreds of thousands of distinct CDR3 sequences, 9% to 15% occurring once. V was clipped by 1 base and J by 2 bases, with 9 bases between them. Germline values: CDR1 SGHTA, CDR2 FQGNSA. This CDR3 is 15 amino acids long. Sequenced material: PBMCs, taken on the day of the yellow fever booster vaccination. This clonotype originated in a man in his thirties or forties who received the YFV17D yellow fever vaccine. This chain uses TRBV7-2 with TRBJ1-5; D might be TRBD1 (5 bases). As DNA, the CDR3 is TGTGCCAGCAGCTTAGTATGGGACCGCAATCAGCCCCAGCATTTT. Its protein is CASSLVWDRNQPQHF.